One sample yielded the 28 T cell receptor beta chains listed below, sequenced in a study of CD8 T cells in Susac syndrome. An input of about 0.5 to 1 ug of RNA was subjected to reverse transcription using random hexamers. TCRdb reprocessed the immunoSEQ multiplex PCR reads via MiXCR and lists one record per CDR3 protein. The sample has about 53,000 distinct CDR3 sequences, 95% seen once; the top ten hold less than 0.8%. Sequenced input: CD8+ T cells from PBMCs. The receptors derive from a human donor with Susac syndrome.

The chain is built from TRBV13 and TRBJ2-3; 10 bases fit TRBD2. V shed 5 bases, J shed 1 base, and the junction held 3 bases outside the gene matches. Germline values: CDR1 PRHDT, CDR2 FYEKMQ (reference sequence). The CDR3 is made up of 15 amino acids. CDR3 loop: CASSRTSGGTDTQYF. The CDR3 region has the DNA TGTGCCAGCAGCCGGACTAGCGGCGGCACAGATACGCAGTATTTT.

V and J are TRBV6-5 and TRBJ2-5, with 9 bases identical to TRBD1. Trimming cost V 0 bases and J 6 bases; bases outside gene matches: 2. The CDR3 contains 14 residues. Germline V gene lookup returns CDR1 MNHEY and CDR2 SVGAGI. The chain's CDR3 is CASSYSGTGKTQYF. The CDR3 nucleotides are TGTGCCAGCAGTTACTCGGGGACAGGGAAGACCCAGTACTTC.

This chain connects TRBV5-4 to TRBJ2-5; D might be TRBD1 (6 bases). V shed 0 bases and J shed 2 bases, with 14 bases lying between them. Looked up from germline, CDR1 is SGHNT and CDR2 is YYREEE (reference sequence). The CDR3 has 16 amino acids. CDR3 in DNA: TGTGCCAGCAGCTTGGAAGCAGGGGAATATCAAGAGACCCAGTACTTC. Protein product: CASSLEAGEYQETQYF.

J is TRBJ2-5 and V is TRBV20-1, with D unresolved. Germline V gene lookup returns CDR1 DFQATT and CDR2 SNEGSKA (reference sequence). There are 13 residues in the CDR3. Trimming shortened V by 2 bases and J by 2 bases, and 9 bases separated the two germline ends. This CDR3 is CSARFRQQETQYF. The CDR3 bases are TGCAGTGCTAGATTTCGGCAGCAAGAGACCCAGTACTTC.

This chain uses TRBV7-2 with TRBJ2-1, with D uncertain. Trimming took off 0 bases at V and 0 bases at J, with 6 bases between the two ends. Per germline, CDR1 SGHTA and CDR2 FQGNSA. The CDR3 is 15 residues long. As DNA, the CDR3 is TGTGCCAGCAGCTTAGCGGGTAGCTCCTACAATGAGCAGTTCTTC. Translated: CASSLAGSSYNEQFF.

This clonotype was observed a few times. The rearrangement joins TRBV4-3 to TRBJ2-1, with TRBD2 matching over 9 bases. Trimming took 2 bases from V and 6 from J; bases not matched to a gene: 5. Germline assignment: CDR1 LGHNA and CDR2 YSLEER. The CDR3 runs 15 residues. The CDR3 protein is CASSQLAGSTNEQFF. The CDR3 DNA is TGCGCCAGCAGCCAACTAGCGGGGAGCACCAATGAGCAGTTCTTC.

The J gene is TRBJ2-1, the V gene TRBV9; 8 nucleotides match TRBD2. The V segment lost 4 bases and the J segment 2 bases; nucleotides outside the gene matches: 11. Per the germline V gene, CDR1 is SGDLS and CDR2 is YYNGEE. This CDR3 region has 17 residues. CDR3 DNA sequence: TGTGCCAGCAGCTTCACAAGGGGACTAGACCCCTACAATGAGCAGTTCTTC. Its protein product is CASSFTRGLDPYNEQFF.

The chain uses TRBV6-2 or TRBV6-3 and TRBJ2-7, with TRBD1 matching over 10 bases. V trimming: 2 bases; J trimming: 4 bases; junction bases outside the gene matches: 11. The CDR3 has 17 amino acids. The germline V gene encodes CDR1 MNHEY and CDR2 SVGEGT. The CDR3 region is CASSYTPGQGKKYEQYF. DNA for the CDR3: TGTGCCAGCAGTTACACCCCGGGACAGGGGAAAAAGTACGAGCAGTACTTC.

The chain carries TRBV11-2 and TRBJ1-1; D perhaps matches TRBD1 (5 bases). This CDR3 region has 16 residues. V lost 0 bases to trimming and J lost 4 bases, with 15 bases between them. CDR1 and CDR2 (germline): SGHAT, FQNNGV. The CDR3 is CASSLERGSQVTEAFF. In DNA, the CDR3 is TGTGCCAGCAGCTTAGAAAGGGGCAGCCAAGTCACTGAAGCTTTCTTT.

J is TRBJ2-5 and V is TRBV6-5; the D call may be TRBD1 or TRBD2 (6 bases each). CDR3 length: 15 residues. V lost 2 bases and J 1 base, leaving 11 bases between the germline ends. Germline loops: CDR1 MNHEY, CDR2 SVGAGI. The CDR3 DNA follows: TGTGCCAGCAGTTACCGTAGGGGGGTCCAAGAGACCCAGTACTTC. This sequence encodes CASSYRRGVQETQYF.

The CDR3 region has the DNA TGTGCCAGCAACAGGGCCTCTGGGGCCAACGTCCTGACTTTC. Translated: CASNRASGANVLTF. This chain joins TRBV6-5 and TRBJ2-6, with a possible D match to TRBD1 (6 bases). Trimming took 7 bases from V and 0 from J, leaving 7 bases between them. This CDR3 is 14 amino acids long. From germline, CDR1 is MNHEY and CDR2 SVGAGI.

The chain joins TRBV20-1 to TRBJ1-5, with TRBD1 matching 7 bases. Looked up from germline, CDR1 is DFQATT and CDR2 is SNEGSKA (reference sequence). The CDR3 is made up of 16 amino acids. V lost 6 bases and J lost 1; bases outside the gene matches: 12. CDR3 in DNA: TGCAGTGCGGGCACCACAGGGGACCCCAGCAATCAGCCCCAGCATTTT. It is translated as CSAGTTGDPSNQPQHF.

V usage is TRBV20-1 and J usage is TRBJ1-2; D is unresolved. Per germline, CDR1 DFQATT and CDR2 SNEGSKA (reference sequence). CDR3 length equals 14 residues. The V gene lost 5 bases and the J gene lost 5 bases, with 18 bases spanning the gap. CDR3 in DNA: TGCAGTGCTTATAAAGGGAGTCTAAATTATGGCTACACCTTC. It specifies CSAYKGSLNYGYTF.

The chain employs TRBV9 and TRBJ2-1; no definite D call. The germline V gene encodes CDR1 SGDLS and CDR2 YYNGEE. Deletions cut 0 bases from V and 9 bases from J, with 7 bases between. This CDR3 is built from 12 residues. For the CDR3, the DNA is TGTGCCAGCAGCGTAGGGGCTTCTGAGCAGTTCTTC. Protein product: CASSVGASEQFF.

The chain combines TRBV2 with TRBJ2-7; no definite D call. There are 13 residues in the CDR3. CDR1 is SNHLY, CDR2 FYNNEI, per germline. V was clipped by 2 bases and J by 5 bases, with 10 bases between them. As DNA, the CDR3 is TGTGCCAGCAGTGAAACCCACTATAACGAGCAGTACTTC. Amino acid sequence: CASSETHYNEQYF.

The genes are TRBV30 and TRBJ2-1, with D unclear. This CDR3 has 12 amino acids. V lost 2 bases, J lost 7 bases, and 9 bases lay in between. The germline gives CDR1 GTSNPN, CDR2 SVGIG (reference sequence). The CDR3 loop is CAWSPRRNEQFF. Written as DNA, the CDR3 is TGTGCCTGGAGTCCCCGAAGGAATGAGCAGTTCTTC.

The V gene is TRBV28, the J gene TRBJ1-6; a weak D match, TRBD1 (6 bases). The CDR3 covers 11 residues. The V gene lost 2 bases and the J gene lost 17 bases, with 10 bases spanning the gap. The germline CDR1 and CDR2 sequences are MDHEN and SYDVKM. The CDR3 protein is CASSLGQLFHF. The CDR3 DNA reads as TGTGCCAGCAGTTTAGGACAGTTGTTCCACTTT.

The rearrangement joins TRBV5-1 to TRBJ2-1; D could derive from TRBD1 or TRBD2 (5 bases each). V was pared by 4 bases and J by 0 bases, with 14 bases between. This CDR3 has 16 residues. Per germline, CDR1 SGHRS and CDR2 YFSETQ. The CDR3 DNA reads as TGCGCCAGCAGCCCCCGGGACCTCAGCTCCTACAATGAGCAGTTCTTC. Amino acid sequence: CASSPRDLSSYNEQFF.

The chain has TRBV7-9 and TRBJ2-5; D may be TRBD2 (6 bases). V was pared by 2 bases and J by 4 bases, with 14 bases between. In germline, CDR1 is SEHNR, CDR2 FQNEAQ (reference sequence). The CDR3 extends over 15 amino acids. The DNA for the CDR3 is TGTGCCAGCAGCTTAATTTCGGGGGTTGGAGAGACCCAGTACTTC. Its protein is CASSLISGVGETQYF.

The chain carries TRBV7-9 and TRBJ1-5, with TRBD1 identical over 8 bases. The germline gives CDR1 SEHNR, CDR2 FQNEAQ (reference sequence). This CDR3 is 15 amino acids long. The junction had 6 bases not matched to a gene; V was cut back by 5 bases and J by 3 bases. The CDR3 sequence is CASSQGTGSNQPQHF. The CDR3 nucleotides read TGTGCCAGCAGCCAAGGGACAGGCTCCAATCAGCCCCAGCATTTT.

This chain links TRBV2 with TRBJ2-1; D is unclear. The CDR3 spans 13 residues. With 0 bases removed from V and 9 bases from J, the gap between germline ends came to 9 bases. The germline gives CDR1 SNHLY, CDR2 FYNNEI. This CDR3 is CASSEAGRIEQFF. DNA for the CDR3: TGTGCCAGCAGTGAAGCTGGCAGAATTGAGCAGTTCTTC.

The V and J genes are TRBV6-1 and TRBJ1-2, with D hard to call. V lost 7 bases, J lost 0 bases, and 18 bases lay in between. Germline V lookup: CDR1 MNHNS, CDR2 SASEGT. The CDR3 has 16 amino acids. As DNA, the CDR3 is TGTGCCAGCACCCCGGCCGGGGTCCAAGCTAACTATGGCTACACCTTC. It codes for CASTPAGVQANYGYTF.

The CDR3 here is CASSQRAGATEAFF. The CDR3 DNA is TGTGCCAGCAGCCAACGGGCGGGGGCCACTGAAGCTTTCTTT. The V and J genes are TRBV7-2 and TRBJ1-1; D perhaps matches TRBD1 (6 bases). V gave up 5 bases and J gave up 4 bases, with 14 bases separating them. Germline lookup yields CDR1 SGHTA and CDR2 FQGNSA. This CDR3 spans 14 amino acids.

V usage is TRBV29-1 and J usage is TRBJ2-4; a weak D match, TRBD1 (7 bases). V was trimmed by 6 bases and J by 0 bases, leaving 9 bases between them. Germline-derived CDR1 and CDR2 are SQVTM and ANQGSEA. This CDR3 is 13 amino acids long. The CDR3 sequence: CSVRGVAKNIQYF. For the CDR3, the DNA is TGCAGCGTCAGGGGGGTAGCCAAAAACATTCAGTACTTC.

V usage is TRBV6-5 and J usage is TRBJ2-2, with TRBD2 matching 9 bases. J lost 1 base, V lost 3 bases, and 0 bases had no gene match. The CDR3 is 15 amino acids. CDR1 and CDR2 from the germline V gene are MNHEY and SVGAGI. The CDR3 DNA follows: TGTGCCAGCAGTTATAGCGGGGGGAACACCGGGGAGCTGTTTTTT. Protein product: CASSYSGGNTGELFF.

This rearrangement joins TRBV19 to TRBJ1-5; D is unclear. Germline V CDR1 and CDR2: LNHDA, SQIVND (reference sequence). The CDR3 covers 13 residues. V dropped 3 bases and J dropped 6 bases, with 9 bases sitting between them. This CDR3 reads CASSIGSSQPQHF. The CDR3 coding sequence is TGTGCCAGTAGTATCGGGTCCTCTCAGCCCCAGCATTTT.

The chain links TRBV14 to TRBJ2-5; D unresolved. Germline CDR1 reads SGHDN; CDR2 reads FVKESK. The CDR3 contains 12 residues. Trimming took 0 bases from V and 5 from J, leaving 4 bases between them. The CDR3 nucleotides read TGTGCCAGCAGCCAAGAAGCGGAGACCCAGTACTTC. This encodes CASSQEAETQYF. Filled out from reference TRBV14 and TRBJ2-5, the complete variable domain reads EAGVTQFPSHSVIEKGQTVTLRCDPISGHDNLYWYRRVMGKEIKFLLHFVKESKQDESGMPNNRFLAERTGGTYSTLKVQPAELEDSGVYFCASSQEAETQYFGPGTRLLVL.

With regard to this clonotype: At one of its ends the junction is not consistent with the germline gene, which may arise from a read error. The chain combines TRBV29-1 with TRBJ2-2; 7 bases match TRBD1. The germline V gene encodes CDR1 SQVTM and CDR2 ANQGSEA. This CDR3 contains 14 residues. CDR3 nucleotides: TGCAACGTTCGAACAGGGGAAAATACCGGGGAGCTGTTTTTT. Translating it yields CNVRTGENTGELFF.